Shown below are 25 T cell receptor beta chains from a single sample sequenced in a study of blood T cells in healthy people across ages. For the second PCR, which ran for about 6 to 12 cycles, a sample-barcoded 5' primer and a J-beta primer mix were used. TCRdb analysed the 5' RACE reads with MiXCR anew, one entry per CDR3 protein. The sample contains approximately 730,000 distinct CDR3 sequences, less than 70% of which appear only once. Sequenced material: blood. The receptor set was obtained from a man at least 80 years old in good health.

The chain uses TRBV12-3 or TRBV12-4 and TRBJ2-1, with D hard to call. TRBJ2-7 explains the end of the DNA better; the J call may be wrong. The CDR3 extends over 14 amino acids. CDR3: CASSFMGSYNEQYF. The CDR3 region has the DNA TGTGCCAGCAGTTTCATGGGCAGCTACAATGAGCAGTACTTC.

The J gene is TRBJ1-1, the V gene TRBV7-9, with D maybe TRBD1 (6 bases). Germline V gene data show CDR1 as SEHNR and CDR2 as FQNEAQ (reference sequence). The V end was cut by 5 bases, the J end by 0 bases, with 13 bases between. The CDR3 is 15 residues long. The CDR3, as DNA: TGTGCCAGCAGCAAAGGGGGGACGGTGAACACTGAAGCTTTCTTT. This encodes CASSKGGTVNTEAFF. Based on the CDR3 plus reference TRBV7-9 and TRBJ1-1, the full variable domain is DTGVSQNPRHKITKRGQNVTFRCDPISEHNRLYWYRQTLGQGPEFLTYFQNEAQLEKSRLLSDRFSAERPKGSFSTLEIQRTEQGDSAMYLCASSKGGTVNTEAFFGQGTRLTVV.

This clonotype came up a few times. CDR3 sequence: CSGGVNEQFF. CDR3 in DNA: TGCAGCGGGGGTGTAAATGAGCAGTTCTTC. This chain connects TRBV29-1 to TRBJ2-1; D not resolved. Germline-derived CDR1 and CDR2 are SQVTM and ANQGSEA. V was trimmed by 7 bases and J by 7 bases, leaving 8 bases between them. The CDR3 runs to 10 residues.

J is TRBJ1-6 and V is TRBV7-2; 8 nucleotides agree with TRBD1. CDR1 is SGHTA, CDR2 FQGNSA, per germline. J gave up 13 bases and V 5 bases, and 10 bases lay outside the gene matches. The length of the CDR3 is 14 residues. DNA of the CDR3: TGTGCCAGCAGCGGTAGACAGGGGTTGGAGCCCCTCCACTTT. Translating gives CASSGRQGLEPLHF. Filled out from reference TRBV7-2 and TRBJ1-6, the complete variable domain reads GAGVSQSPSNKVTEKGKDVELRCDPISGHTALYWYRQSLGQGLEFLIYFQGNSAPDKSGLPSDRFSAERTGGSVSTLTIQRTQQEDSAVYLCASSGRQGLEPLHFGNGTRLTVT.

The chain couples TRBV12-3 or TRBV12-4 to TRBJ2-1; TRBD1 matches at 7 bases. The CDR3 length is 13 residues. V shed 8 bases and J 7 bases; nucleotides not matched to a gene: 8. The CDR3 sequence: CASGRDSKNEQFF. The CDR3 region has the DNA TGTGCCAGCGGCCGGGACAGTAAAAATGAGCAGTTCTTC.

As concerns this clonotype: This clone may be a read error of a much larger clone one base away. This sequence joins TRBV6-6 and TRBJ2-7; D might be TRBD1 (8 bases). CDR3 length: 15 amino acids. Germline CDR1 reads MNHNY; CDR2 reads SVGAGI (reference sequence). CDR3 bases: TGTGCCGGCAGTCCAACAGGGGGGGTCTCCTACGAGCAGTACTTC. Amino acid sequence: CAGSPTGGVSYEQYF.

The chain couples TRBV5-1 to TRBJ1-1; the D gene is possibly TRBD1 (6 bases). Germline V CDR1 and CDR2: SGHRS, YFSETQ. V gave up 4 bases and J gave up 5 bases, with 18 bases separating them. CDR3 length: 15 residues. The CDR3, as DNA: TGCGCCAGCAGCACCCCGAGTAGGGGGGGAACTGAAGCTTTCTTT. Translation: CASSTPSRGGTEAFF.

The chain carries TRBV7-9 and TRBJ1-1; no definite D call. The CDR3 contains 14 residues. Trimming shortened V by 1 base and J by 4 bases, and 10 bases separated the two germline ends. The germline V gene has CDR1 SEHNR and CDR2 FQNEAQ (reference sequence). The CDR3 region has the DNA TGTGCCAGCAGCTTAGTGGGCGGGAGCACTGAAGCTTTCTTT. Amino acid sequence: CASSLVGGSTEAFF. Complete variable domain (other parts from reference TRBV7-9 and TRBJ1-1): DTGVSQNPRHKITKRGQNVTFRCDPISEHNRLYWYRQTLGQGPEFLTYFQNEAQLEKSRLLSDRFSAERPKGSFSTLEIQRTEQGDSAMYLCASSLVGGSTEAFFGQGTRLTVV.

The chain recombines TRBV5-1 with TRBJ2-5; D gene uncertain. Germline-derived CDR1 and CDR2 are SGHRS and YFSETQ. V lost 4 bases to trimming and J lost 5 bases, with 18 bases between them. The CDR3 covers 15 residues. CDR3 region: CASSTASSLGETQYF. As DNA, the CDR3 is TGCGCCAGCAGCACCGCAAGCAGCCTGGGGGAGACCCAGTACTTC.

This sequence joins TRBV20-1 and TRBJ2-7, with 7 nucleotides matching TRBD1. The V segment lost 6 bases and the J segment 8 bases; nucleotides outside the gene matches: 7. The V gene's germline CDR1 is DFQATT and CDR2 SNEGSKA (reference sequence). The CDR3 totals 11 residues. The CDR3 loop reads CSAQGQEKQYF. The CDR3 DNA sequence: TGCAGTGCCCAAGGACAGGAGAAGCAGTACTTC.

The chain has TRBV12-3 or TRBV12-4 and TRBJ2-3; D not certain. Trimming removed 5 bases from V and 0 bases from J, with 6 bases in between. The CDR3 contains 13 residues. DNA of the CDR3: TGTGCCAGCAGTCTCCATAGCACAGATACGCAGTATTTT. This gives the protein CASSLHSTDTQYF.

This clonotype appeared a few times. The chain combines TRBV20-1 with TRBJ2-4, with 8 bases aligning to TRBD2. The end of the DNA fits TRBJ2-7 better, so the J call may be wrong. Germline V CDR1 and CDR2: DFQATT, SNEGSKA (reference sequence). This CDR3 is 16 amino acids long. CDR3 sequence (DNA): TGCAGTGGTAGCTACGGTAGCGGGGATACTGCCTACGAGCAGTACTTC. It is translated as CSGSYGSGDTAYEQYF.

This clonotype was seen a few times. The gene calls are TRBV24-1 and TRBJ1-6; no clear D. CDR3 length equals 14 residues. V was shortened by 7 bases and J by 6 bases, with 12 bases between the two germline ends. CDR1 is KGHDR and CDR2 is SFDVKD in the germline V gene. For the CDR3, the DNA is TGTGCCACCAGGGGTGCCGGAGCTAATTCACCCCTCCACTTT. Translated: CATRGAGANSPLHF.

The chain links TRBV29-1 to TRBJ2-2, with D hard to call. V was clipped by 5 bases and J by 1 base, with 11 bases between them. Germline V gene sequence: CDR1 SQVTM, CDR2 ANQGSEA. The CDR3 length is 14 residues. CDR3 protein: CSVRQRQNTGELFF. CDR3 bases: TGCAGCGTTCGGCAGAGACAGAACACCGGGGAGCTGTTTTTT.

V is TRBV10-3 and J is TRBJ2-1; D gene uncertain. The J call may be incorrect, as the DNA end agrees better with TRBJ2-7. This CDR3 is 14 amino acids long. CDR1 and CDR2 (germline): ENHRY, SYGVKD. Written as DNA, the CDR3 is TGTGCCATCAGTGTGAGGAGCTCCTACAATGAGCAGTACTTC. This encodes CAISVRSSYNEQYF.

The chain employs TRBV29-1 and TRBJ2-1; 11 nucleotides match TRBD2. The closer fit of TRBJ2-7 to the DNA end suggests the J call may be wrong. Germline V gives CDR1 SQVTM, CDR2 ANQGSEA. The length of the CDR3 is 14 residues. The CDR3 region has the DNA TGCAGCGGGATGGGACTAGCGGACTACAATGAGCAGTACTTC. This translates into CSGMGLADYNEQYF.

This clonotype was seen a handful of times. This chain uses TRBV7-9 with TRBJ2-5; 10 bases are a match to TRBD1. This CDR3 is built from 18 residues. CDR1 SEHNR and CDR2 FQNEAQ come from the germline V gene (reference sequence). The ends lost 4 bases at V and 5 bases at J; junction bases unmatched: 16. CDR3 sequence: CASSSIGQGERRIETQYF. CDR3 nucleotide sequence: TGTGCCAGCAGCTCCATCGGACAGGGGGAACGGCGTATTGAGACCCAGTACTTC.

The rearrangement uses TRBV29-1 and TRBJ1-4; 7 bases fit TRBD1. Germline assignment: CDR1 SQVTM and CDR2 ANQGSEA. With 7 bases clipped from V and 10 bases from J, the junction kept 12 bases outside the gene matches. CDR3 length: 13 amino acids. The CDR3 reads CSAQTGLGGKLFF. In DNA, the CDR3 is TGCAGCGCTCAGACAGGGCTTGGGGGAAAACTGTTTTTT.

The J gene is TRBJ2-3, the V gene TRBV4-2; D ambiguous. This CDR3 comprises 16 residues. Trimming cost V 1 base and J 0 bases, with 11 bases left between them. Germline CDR1 reads LGHNA; CDR2 reads YNFKEQ. CDR3 DNA: TGTGCCAGCAGCCAAGCCCCCGGGCCGAGCACAGATACGCAGTATTTT. Translation: CASSQAPGPSTDTQYF.

The V call is TRBV11-1, the J call TRBJ2-1; TRBD1 might be the D (7 bases). V gave up 3 bases and J gave up 5 bases, with 14 bases separating them. The CDR3 is made up of 15 amino acids. In germline, CDR1 is SGHAT, CDR2 FQDESV (reference sequence). Here the CDR3 DNA reads TGTGCCAGCAGCTTCCCCAGGGGGGAGAACAATGAGCAGTTCTTC. Translated, it gives CASSFPRGENNEQFF.

This chain links TRBV21-1 with TRBJ1-5. TRBV21-1 is shown as a pseudogene. The CDR3 loop spans 18 amino acids. CDR3: CASSVRRGQKDINQPQHF. Written as DNA, the CDR3 is TGTGCCAGCAGCGTAAGAAGAGGGCAGAAGGATATCAATCAGCCCCAGCATTTT.

The chain couples TRBV20-1 to TRBJ2-1, with a tentative D call TRBD2 (6 bases). The CDR3 consists of 14 residues. Germline V gene sequence: CDR1 DFQATT, CDR2 SNEGSKA (reference sequence). The CDR3 spells CSSLDMTRGLEQFF. The CDR3 DNA reads TGCAGCTCCTTAGATATGACTAGAGGGCTTGAGCAGTTCTTC.

This chain uses TRBV28 with TRBJ2-7; maybe TRBD1 (6 bases). Trimming took 5 bases from V and 1 from J, leaving 15 bases between them. This CDR3 spans 15 amino acids. Looked up from germline, CDR1 is MDHEN and CDR2 is SYDVKM. DNA of the CDR3: TGTGCCAGCAGTGTGGACAGCCTCGGGTCCTACGAGCAGTACTTC. Translating gives CASSVDSLGSYEQYF.

The CDR3 region is CSVEIGTRGTEAFF. CDR3 DNA sequence: TGCAGCGTTGAAATAGGCACGAGGGGTACTGAAGCTTTCTTT. The V and J genes are TRBV29-1 and TRBJ1-1, with D tentatively TRBD1 (5 bases). The CDR3 runs to 14 residues. V gave up 2 bases and J gave up 5 bases, with 15 bases separating them. CDR1 and CDR2 from the germline V gene are SQVTM and ANQGSEA.

CDR3 region: CASSRTVDYEQYF. CDR3 bases: TGTGCCAGCAGCCGGACAGTGGACTACGAGCAGTACTTC. The chain carries TRBV6-5 and TRBJ2-7, with a tentative D call TRBD1 (6 bases). V gave up 6 bases and J gave up 3 bases, with 12 bases separating them. The CDR3 contains 13 residues. CDR1 is MNHEY and CDR2 is SVGAGI in the germline V gene.